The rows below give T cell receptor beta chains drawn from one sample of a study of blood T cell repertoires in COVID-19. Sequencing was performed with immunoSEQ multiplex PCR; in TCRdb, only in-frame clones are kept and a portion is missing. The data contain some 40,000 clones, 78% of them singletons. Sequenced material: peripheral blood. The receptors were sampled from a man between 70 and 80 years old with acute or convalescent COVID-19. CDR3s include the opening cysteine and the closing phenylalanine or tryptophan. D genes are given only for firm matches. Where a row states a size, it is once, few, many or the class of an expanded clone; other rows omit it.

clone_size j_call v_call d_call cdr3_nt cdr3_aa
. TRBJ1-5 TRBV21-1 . TGTCAAGCCGATCAGCCCCAGCATTTT CQADQPQHF
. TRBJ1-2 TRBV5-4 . TGTGCCAGCAGCTTGGACAGGATGAACAATGGCTACACCTTC CASSLDRMNNGYTF
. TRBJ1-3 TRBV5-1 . TGCGCCAGCAGCCCCGACTCTAACTCTGGAAACACCATATATTTT CASSPDSNSGNTIYF
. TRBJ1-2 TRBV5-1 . TGCGCCAGCAGCTTGGGCGGCTGGCCCCCTGATGGCTACACCTTC CASSLGGWPPDGYTF
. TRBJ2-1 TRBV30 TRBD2 TGTGCCTGGGGATTAGGGACTAGCGGGAGTGGGAATGAGCAGTTCTTC CAWGLGTSGSGNEQFF
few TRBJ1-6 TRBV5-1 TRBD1 TGCGCCAGCAGGGGGACAGGGGACTATTCACCCCTCCACTTT CASRGTGDYSPLHF
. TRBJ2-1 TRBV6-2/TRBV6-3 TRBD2 TGTGCCAGCAGTTTAGGGACTAGCAGACACAATGAGCAGTTCTTC CASSLGTSRHNEQFF
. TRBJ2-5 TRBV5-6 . TGTGCCAGCAGCTTGCCCGAGGTGGAGACCCAGTACTTC CASSLPEVETQYF
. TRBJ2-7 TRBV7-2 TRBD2 TGTGCCAGCAGCTTAGGCGGGACTAGCGTCTACGAGCAGTACTTC CASSLGGTSVYEQYF
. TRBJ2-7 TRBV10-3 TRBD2 TGTGCCATCCGGGAGGAGCGGGGAGGCTTCAGGGAGCAGTACTTC CAIREERGGFREQYF
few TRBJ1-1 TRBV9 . TGTGCCAGCAGCGAGGCGGGGGGGAATTCCATGAACACTGAAGCTTTCTTT CASSEAGGNSMNTEAFF
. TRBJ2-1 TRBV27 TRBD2 TGTGCCAGCAGTTCCCAGACTAGCGGGTTATTCTACAATGAGCAGTTCTTC CASSSQTSGLFYNEQFF
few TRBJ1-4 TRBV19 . TGTGCCAGTAGTCTCGGACAGCTCAAGAATGAAAAACTGTTTTTT CASSLGQLKNEKLFF
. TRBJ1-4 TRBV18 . TGTGCCAGCTCAGCCGGGACACACGAAAAACTGTTTTTT CASSAGTHEKLFF
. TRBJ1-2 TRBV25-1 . TGTGCCAGCAGTGCAGGGGCTTTAAAGTATGGCTACACCTTC CASSAGALKYGYTF
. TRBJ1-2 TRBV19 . TGTGCCAGTACCAGGGAGGCTAACTATGGCTACACCTTC CASTREANYGYTF
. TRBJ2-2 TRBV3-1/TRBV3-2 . TGTGCCAGCAGCCTTTCGACATTCGCGAACACCGGGGAGCTGTTTTTT CASSLSTFANTGELFF
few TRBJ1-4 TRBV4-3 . TGCGCCAGCAGCCAAGATCCCCCGACAGCAATTAATGAAAAACTGTTTTTT CASSQDPPTAINEKLFF
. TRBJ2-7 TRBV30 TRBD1 TGTGCCTGGAGTGTAGGACAGGACCAGAGACCAAAGTACTTC CAWSVGQDQRPKYF
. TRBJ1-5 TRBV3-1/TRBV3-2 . TGTGCCAGCAGCCAACGGGGGGGCAATCAGCCCCAGCATTTT CASSQRGGNQPQHF
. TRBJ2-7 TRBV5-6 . TGTGCCAGCAGCTTCGGCGGGATCCCCTACGAGCAGTACTTC CASSFGGIPYEQYF
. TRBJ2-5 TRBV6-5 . TGTGCCAGCAGTTACTTAGCAGGCTACCGGGGGGAGACCCAGTACTTC CASSYLAGYRGETQYF
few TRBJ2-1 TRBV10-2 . TGCGCCAGCAGTGAGGGGACATCCTACAATGAGCAGTTCTTC CASSEGTSYNEQFF
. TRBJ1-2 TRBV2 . TGTGCCAGCAGTGGACAGATCTATGGCTACACCTTC CASSGQIYGYTF
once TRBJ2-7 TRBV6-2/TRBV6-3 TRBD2 TGTGCCAGCAGTTTTCGTGGACTAGCGGTCAACGAGCAGTACTTC CASSFRGLAVNEQYF
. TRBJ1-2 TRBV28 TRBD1 TGTGCCAGCAGTTTAGGCCAGGGGGCGCGTTATGGCTACACCTTC CASSLGQGARYGYTF
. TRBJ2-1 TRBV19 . TGTGCCAGTAGTATGGAGGGGGGGCTCGGAAGAGGCTCGATCTTC CASSMEGGLGRGSIF
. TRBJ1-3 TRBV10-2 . TGCGCCAGCGAGGCAGGGGGAAACACCATATATTTT CASEAGGNTIYF
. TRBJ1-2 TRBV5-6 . TGTGCCAGCAGCTTGATATCGGATACAGGGTTTGGCTACACCTTC CASSLISDTGFGYTF
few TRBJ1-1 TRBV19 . TGTGCCAGTAGTATAGAAACAGGGAACACTGAAGCTTTCTTT CASSIETGNTEAFF
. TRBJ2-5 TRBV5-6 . TGTGCCAGCAGCTCGACTAGTTCCGGAGAGACCCAGTACTTC CASSSTSSGETQYF
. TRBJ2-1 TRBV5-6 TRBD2 TGTGCCAGCAGCTGGTTTGGGCGGGAGGGCCCCTACAATGAGCAGTTCTTC CASSWFGREGPYNEQFF
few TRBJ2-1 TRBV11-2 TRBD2 TGTGCCAGCAACAATATCGGGGGGAGCTCCTACAATGAGCAGTTCTTC CASNNIGGSSYNEQFF
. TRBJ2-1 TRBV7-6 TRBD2 TGTGCCAGCAGCCCTCCGGGACTAGCGGGCTACAATGAGCAGTTCTTC CASSPPGLAGYNEQFF
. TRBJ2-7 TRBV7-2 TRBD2 TGTGCCAGCAGCCTCACTAGCGTAAGCTCCTACGAGCAGTACTTC CASSLTSVSSYEQYF
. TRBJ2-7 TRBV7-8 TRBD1 TGTGCCAGCAGCTTAGTGCCAGGGGGCTTTTCCGAGCAGTACTTC CASSLVPGGFSEQYF
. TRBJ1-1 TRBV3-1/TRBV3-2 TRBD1 TGTGCCAGCAGCCACCCGGGACAGGGGTACACTGAAGCTTTCTTT CASSHPGQGYTEAFF
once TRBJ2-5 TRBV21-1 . TGTGCCAGCAGCAAAGGAGAGGGAGAGACCCAGTACTTC CASSKGEGETQYF
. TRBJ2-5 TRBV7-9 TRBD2 TGTGCCAGCAGCTTAGCCGGGGGGGAAGAGACCCAGTACTTC CASSLAGGEETQYF
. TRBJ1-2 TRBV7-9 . TGTGCCAGCAGCCGAAGCTGGGGCTACACCTTC CASSRSWGYTF
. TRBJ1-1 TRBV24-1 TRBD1 TGTGCCACCAGTGATAGGGGACAGTCCACTGAAGCTTTCTTT CATSDRGQSTEAFF
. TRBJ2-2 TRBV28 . TGTGCCAGCAGTTTTAGGGGAGGGGAGCTGTTTTTT CASSFRGGELFF